This TCR beta chain was recorded in a study of OX40 agonist ivuxolimab in advanced cancers. Sequencing was performed with immunoSEQ multiplex PCR; in TCRdb, only in-frame clones are kept and a portion is missing. The sample yields about 70,000 clones, 87% seen once. Germline V gene lookup returns CDR1 MDHEN and CDR2 SYDVKM. Between the trimmed V and J ends, which lost 7 bases and 2 bases, there was a span of 17 bases. The CDR3 consists of 15 residues. Specimen: CD4+ or CD8+ T cells sorted from blood, collected in a trial of the OX40 agonist ivuxolimab. The chain employs TRBV28 and TRBJ2-5; D gene ambiguous. The TCR comes from an adult with an advanced solid tumor such as melanoma, head and neck, liver or kidney cancer. The CDR3 reads CASNPPGFLQETQYF. CDR3 nucleotide sequence: TGTGCCAGCAACCCCCCCGGGTTCCTACAAGAGACCCAGTACTTC. The complete variable domain, with remaining parts taken from reference TRBV28 and TRBJ2-5, reads DVKVTQSSRYLVKRTGEKVFLECVQDMDHENMFWYRQDPGLGLRLIYFSYDVKMKEKGDIPEGYSVSREKKERFSLILESASTNQTSMYLCASNPPGFLQETQYFGPGTRLLVL.